The rows below give T cell receptor beta chains drawn from one sample of a study of shared clonotypes between healthy human individuals. Assay used: immunoSEQ multiplex PCR; TCRdb lists only in-frame clones, some missing. The sample has 2 million to 3 million clones, around nine tenths seen once; the top ten hold under 0.15%. The sample comprised naive CD4+ T cells sorted from blood. The receptors come from a man younger than 30 in good health. Each CDR3 is given with its conserved first and last residue. The order of the fields is D gene, V gene, clone size, J gene, CDR3 DNA, CDR3 protein. D genes are given only for firm matches. The size entry is marked missing in some rows and otherwise reads once, few, many or a size class.

TRBD2	TRBV9	.	TRBJ2-5	TGTGCCAGCAGCCCCAACACGGGAGGTGTGGAGACCCAGTACTTC	CASSPNTGGVETQYF
.	TRBV11-2	few	TRBJ1-1	TGTGCCAGCAGCTTCGGGTGGGAAGCTTTCTTT	CASSFGWEAFF
TRBD2	TRBV15	.	TRBJ2-7	TGTGCCACCAGCAGGGGAGCGGGGGCCCCTCCCTACGAGCAGTACTTC	CATSRGAGAPPYEQYF
TRBD2	TRBV4-2	.	TRBJ2-7	TGTGCCAGCAGCCTGATTACCCGGAGTAGCGGGACTATCATAAGCTCCTACGAGCAGTACTTC	CASSLITRSSGTIISSYEQYF
TRBD1	TRBV28	.	TRBJ1-2	TGTGCCAGCAGGGTACCGGGACAGGGGGTCTATGGCTACACCTTC	CASRVPGQGVYGYTF
.	TRBV5-1	.	TRBJ2-3	TGCGCCAGCAGCCCCAGGGTAGAGGCAGATACGCAGTATTTT	CASSPRVEADTQYF
.	TRBV13	.	TRBJ1-1	TGTGCCAGCAGCTTAATCAAGAACACTGAAGCTTTCTTT	CASSLIKNTEAFF
.	TRBV7-8	.	TRBJ2-6	TGTGCCAGCAGCTTAGTGGCAGGGACCGGGGCCAACGTCCTGACTTTC	CASSLVAGTGANVLTF
TRBD1	TRBV29-1	.	TRBJ1-5	TGCAGCGTTTCCTCCGGGACAGGGGTGAATCAGCCCCAGCATTTT	CSVSSGTGVNQPQHF
.	TRBV10-1	.	TRBJ1-1	TGCGCCAGCAGTAAGGACCACCTTGGGAACACTGAAGCTTTCTTT	CASSKDHLGNTEAFF
.	TRBV5-5	.	TRBJ1-1	TGTGCCACCCAACGGGTTCTAACGGGGTCCATAGGGGGAGCTTTCTTT	CATQRVLTGSIGGAFF
.	TRBV7-9	once	TRBJ2-7	TGTGCCAGCAGCTTAGAGGGTAAGGCTACCGACGAGCAGTACTTC	CASSLEGKATDEQYF
.	TRBV5-6	once	TRBJ2-7	TGTGCCAGCAGCTTTATACAGGTGGCCGAGCAGTACTTC	CASSFIQVAEQYF
.	TRBV11-2	.	TRBJ2-5	TGTGCCAGCAGCTTAGATCGTAGTAGCGGCCAAGAGACCCAGTACTTC	CASSLDRSSGQETQYF
.	TRBV28	.	TRBJ1-1	TGTGCCAGCAGTATTAGTATGGGACCGACAGGTGAAGCTTTCTTT	CASSISMGPTGEAFF
.	TRBV19	.	TRBJ2-5	TGTGCCAGTAGTATGGCTGGCGGAGAGACCCAGTACTTC	CASSMAGGETQYF
.	TRBV5-1	.	TRBJ2-3	TGCGCCAGCAGCCTCGGGACACCAAGCACAGATACGCAGTATTTT	CASSLGTPSTDTQYF
TRBD2	TRBV7-8	.	TRBJ2-1	TGTGCCAGCAGCTCTATCCACATACTCGGACTAGCGGGAGAGGCTAGGAATGAGCAGTTCTTC	CASSSIHILGLAGEARNEQFF
TRBD1	TRBV9	.	TRBJ2-7	TGTGCCAGCAGCGCACAGGACAGGGGGAAGGACGAGCAGTACTTC	CASSAQDRGKDEQYF
.	TRBV19	.	TRBJ2-7	TGTGCCAGTAGTATCTTAGCAGACAGACTTTACGAGCAGTACTTC	CASSILADRLYEQYF
TRBD2	TRBV7-2	.	TRBJ2-1	TGTGCCAGCAGCAGGACTAGCGGGAGGGCCAGGAATGAGCAGTTCTTC	CASSRTSGRARNEQFF
.	TRBV5-1	.	TRBJ1-4	TGCGCCAGCAGCCCCAACATCGACTCGGGGGAAAAACTGTTTTTT	CASSPNIDSGEKLFF
.	TRBV9	.	TRBJ1-3	TGTGCCAGCAGCCCCAGTTCCTCTGGAAACACCATATATTTT	CASSPSSSGNTIYF
.	TRBV19	.	TRBJ1-2	TGTGCCAGTAGTATGAAGGCAGACAACTATGGCTACACCTTC	CASSMKADNYGYTF
TRBD2	TRBV4-1	.	TRBJ2-7	TGCGCCAGCAGCCCGGGGACTAGCGGGAGGGGGCTCTACGAGCAGTACTTC	CASSPGTSGRGLYEQYF
TRBD1	TRBV18	once	TRBJ2-7	TGTGCCAGCTCACCTCCGAGACAGGGTCACTACGAGCAGTACTTC	CASSPPRQGHYEQYF
TRBD2	TRBV4-3	.	TRBJ2-7	TGCGCCAGCAGCCAAGATATAAGCGGGAGGACCCACGAGCAGTACTTC	CASSQDISGRTHEQYF
.	TRBV30	.	TRBJ1-2	TGTGCCTGGAGTGTGGGGGCCTATGGCTACACCTTC	CAWSVGAYGYTF